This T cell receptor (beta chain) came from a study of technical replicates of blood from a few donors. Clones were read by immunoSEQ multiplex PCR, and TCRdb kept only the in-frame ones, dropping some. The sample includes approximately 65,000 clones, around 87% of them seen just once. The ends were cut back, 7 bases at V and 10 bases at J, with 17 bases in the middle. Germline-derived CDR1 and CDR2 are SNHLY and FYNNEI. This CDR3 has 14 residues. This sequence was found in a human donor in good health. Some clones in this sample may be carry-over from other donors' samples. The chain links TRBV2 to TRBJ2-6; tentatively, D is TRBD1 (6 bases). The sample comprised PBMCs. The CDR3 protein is CASNQGTLPNVLTF. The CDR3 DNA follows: TGTGCCAGCAACCAGGGGACACTACCTAACGTCCTGACTTTC.